The clone carrying this T cell receptor (beta chain) was detected a few times. Antigen unknown. CDR1 and CDR2 from the germline V gene are PRHDT and FYEKMQ (reference sequence). The CDR3 runs to 16 residues. The V gene lost 0 bases and the J gene lost 9 bases, with 15 bases spanning the gap. This sample was taken from a study of beta chain features in type 1 diabetes. Regarding the study as a whole: Shorter TCRB CDR3s, moderately but significantly so, were found in Type 1 diabetes patients in all four CD4+ subsets.

Reverse transcribing all isolated RNA meant expressed TCRB transcripts were sequenced. TCRdb keeps only in-frame clones here, not all; method: immunoSEQ multiplex PCR. The table includes approximately 140,000 clones, roughly 10% detected once. This chain uses TRBV13 with TRBJ1-6, with D maybe TRBD1 (5 bases). The sequencing input was central memory CD4+ T cells from blood. This sequence was found in a man aged 30-40 years with type 1 diabetes. The CDR3 region is CASSLGLRGRVSPLHF. The CDR3 DNA sequence: TGTGCCAGCAGCTTAGGCCTAAGGGGCAGGGTTTCACCCCTCCACTTT.